The clone carrying this T cell receptor delta chain came up many times. Its antigen remains unknown. This DNA's translation differs at residue 3 from TCRdb's protein, which comes from a much larger clone; a read error is likely, and the protein shown is translated from the DNA. These data belong to a study of γδ T cells in repeated Plasmodium falciparum infection. Study in general: Malaria-naive adults were infected with P. falciparum NF54 four times over roughly 600 days. Each infection was followed by sampling at 21 days, plus baseline and some pre-infection draws.

Both TRG and TRD chains were sequenced from each sorted sample. TCRdb made new clone calls on the multiplex PCR reads using CATT. The sample has roughly 90,000 delta-chain clones; approximately 1% are singletons. Whole-study findings and limits: Vdelta2-negative gammadelta repertoires, largely Vdelta1+, seemingly showed infection-driven waves of new clonal selection.

Germline assignment: CDR1 GEAIGNYY and CDR2 EKD. The CDR3 is 19 residues long. Bulk repertoires came from Vgamma9/Vdelta2+ or Vdelta2-negative gammadelta T cells flow-sorted from PBMC. This receptor was obtained from a pool of human donors (malaria-infected and uninfected, not separated). The sample consisted of gamma-delta T cells from blood. The chain links TRDV2 to TRDJ1, with 7 nucleotides matching TRDD3. CDR3 DNA: TGTGCCCGTGACACGGTTGGTGGATACGACAACGACTACACCGATAAACTCATCTTT. As protein: CARDTVGGYDNDYTDKLIF.